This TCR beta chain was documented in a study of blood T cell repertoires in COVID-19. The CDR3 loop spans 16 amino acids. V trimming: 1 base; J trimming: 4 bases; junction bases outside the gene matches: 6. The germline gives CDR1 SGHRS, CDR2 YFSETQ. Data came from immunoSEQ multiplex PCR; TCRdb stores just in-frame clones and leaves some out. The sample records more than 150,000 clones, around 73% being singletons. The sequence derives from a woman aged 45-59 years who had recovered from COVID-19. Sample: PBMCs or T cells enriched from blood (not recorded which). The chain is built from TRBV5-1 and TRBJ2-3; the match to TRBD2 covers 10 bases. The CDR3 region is CASSLTASGSADTQYF. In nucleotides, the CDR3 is TGCGCCAGCAGCTTGACGGCTAGCGGGAGCGCAGATACGCAGTATTTT.